Presented here are 30 T cell receptor beta chains from one specimen sequenced in a study of blood T cell repertoires in COVID-19. Sequenced by immunoSEQ multiplex PCR; TCRdb stores in-frame clones only, minus some. The data contain 300,000 or so clones, over 70% of them seen just once; the ten biggest clones take up approximately 1.5%. What was sequenced was peripheral blood. All receptors derive from a woman between 40 and 55 years old who had recovered from COVID-19.

The V gene is TRBV27, the J gene TRBJ2-6, with D uncertain. The CDR3 is 15 amino acids. Germline assignment: CDR1 MNHEY and CDR2 SMNVEV (reference sequence). Trimming shortened V by 7 bases and J by 2 bases, and 12 bases separated the two germline ends. CDR3: CASKIGFTGANVLTF. The CDR3 coding sequence is TGTGCCAGCAAAATCGGGTTTACTGGGGCCAACGTCCTGACTTTC.

The chain is built from TRBV5-6 and TRBJ2-2; D remains unclear. Trimming stripped 6 bases from V and 6 bases from J, with 9 bases between. The V gene's germline CDR1 is SGHDT and CDR2 YYEEEE. The CDR3 runs 12 residues. The CDR3 DNA is TGTGCCAGCACCGACCGGGCCGGGGAGCTGTTTTTT. Its protein is CASTDRAGELFF.

Points on this clone: Other DNA variants within this sample encode the same CDR3. The chain joins TRBV11-2 to TRBJ2-1; 9 bases are shared with TRBD2. The V and J ends lost 3 bases and 0 bases, in that order; junction bases with no gene match: 3. Germline V CDR1 and CDR2: SGHAT, FQNNGV. This CDR3 spans 16 amino acids. The DNA for the CDR3 is TGTGCCAGCAGCTTGGGTAGCGGGAGCTCCTACAATGAGCAGTTCTTC. Amino acid sequence: CASSLGSGSSYNEQFF.

The J gene is TRBJ1-6, the V gene TRBV5-5, with 10 bases identical to TRBD1. Looked up from germline, CDR1 is SGHKS and CDR2 is YYEKEE (reference sequence). The CDR3 contains 16 residues. V dropped 3 bases and J dropped 7; count of bases not matched to a gene: 7. The CDR3 nucleotides are TGTGCCAGCAGCTGGAGGGGACAGGGGACCAATTCACCCCTCCACTTT. This codes for CASSWRGQGTNSPLHF. Full variable domain (remainder filled in from reference TRBV5-5 and TRBJ1-6): DAGVTQSPTHLIKTRGQQVTLRCSPISGHKSVSWYQQVLGQGPQFIFQYYEKEERGRGNFPDRFSARQFPNYSSELNVNALLLGDSALYLCASSWRGQGTNSPLHFGNGTRLTVT.

V usage is TRBV5-1 and J usage is TRBJ2-5; D is undetermined. The CDR3 covers 14 residues. Trimming pared 0 bases from V and 1 base from J, leaving 7 bases between. CDR1 and CDR2 (germline): SGHRS, YFSETQ. DNA of the CDR3: TGCGCCAGCAGCTTGGGCGGTGTCCAAGAGACCCAGTACTTC. As protein: CASSLGGVQETQYF.

This clone was detected once. The gene calls are TRBV7-2 and TRBJ2-3; 7 bases map to TRBD2. The CDR3 is 17 amino acids. The V gene end was trimmed by 5 bases and the J gene end by 1 base; junction bases not matched to a gene: 12. CDR1 SGHTA and CDR2 FQGNSA come from the germline V gene. CDR3 loop: CASSPLGGVTGTDTQYF. The CDR3 region has the DNA TGTGCCAGCAGCCCTTTGGGAGGGGTTACCGGCACAGATACGCAGTATTTT.

This clone has a count of ten or more. The CDR3 reads CAVRSGSSSTDTQYF. The CDR3 nucleotides read TGTGCCGTCCGCTCCGGTAGCTCCAGCACAGATACGCAGTATTTT. This chain uses TRBV11-2 with TRBJ2-3; D ambiguous. The CDR3 runs 15 residues. Germline V gives CDR1 SGHAT, CDR2 FQNNGV. Deletions cut 11 bases from V and 0 bases from J, with 18 bases between.

This chain connects TRBV12-3 or TRBV12-4 to TRBJ1-4; tentatively, D is TRBD1 (6 bases). Deletions cut 6 bases from V and 9 bases from J, with 8 bases between. There are 11 residues in the CDR3. CDR3 amino acids: CASSTGQKLFF. Written as DNA, the CDR3 is TGTGCCAGCAGCACAGGGCAAAAACTGTTTTTT.

This clone is a singleton in its sample. The chain carries TRBV5-8 and TRBJ2-5, with 10 bases aligning to TRBD1. The CDR3 has 16 amino acids. Germline V gene lookup returns CDR1 SGHTS and CDR2 YDEGEE. Germline trimming cut 3 bases from V and 5 bases from J; bases unmatched to any gene: 10. Here the CDR3 DNA reads TGTGCCAGCAGCTCGACAGGGGGCGGATTCGGGGAGACCCAGTACTTC. This translates into CASSSTGGGFGETQYF. The whole variable domain, filled in from reference TRBV5-8 and TRBJ2-5, reads EAGVTQSPTHLIKTRGQQATLRCSPISGHTSVYWYQQALGLGLQFLLWYDEGEERNRGNFPPRFSGRQFPNYSSELNVNALELEDSALYLCASSSTGGGFGETQYFGPGTRLLVL.

The rearrangement joins TRBV19 to TRBJ1-2; D may be TRBD1 (5 bases). The CDR3 is 14 amino acids. V dropped 5 bases and J dropped 6 bases, with 16 bases sitting between them. CDR1 LNHDA and CDR2 SQIVND come from the germline V gene (reference sequence). The DNA of the CDR3 is TGTGCCAGTAGTTTAATCAGGGTTGAGGATGGCTACACCTTC. It yields the protein CASSLIRVEDGYTF.

The chain combines TRBV6-2 or TRBV6-3 with TRBJ1-6; the D gene is possibly TRBD1 (6 bases). Trimming pared 6 bases from V and 7 bases from J, leaving 16 bases between. There are 15 residues in the CDR3. Per the germline V gene, CDR1 is MNHEY and CDR2 is SVGEGT. The CDR3 sequence is CASSDLTGLNSPLHF. CDR3 DNA: TGTGCCAGCAGCGATCTGACAGGACTGAATTCACCCCTCCACTTT.

J is TRBJ1-6 and V is TRBV4-3; maybe TRBD1 (5 bases). This CDR3 spans 14 amino acids. V lost 1 base and J 8 bases, leaving 9 bases between the germline ends. CDR1 and CDR2 from the germline V gene are LGHNA and YSLEER. For the CDR3, the DNA is TGCGCCAGCAGCCAAGTAGGCAGGGATTCACCCCTCCACTTT. This codes for CASSQVGRDSPLHF.

The chain links TRBV19 to TRBJ1-1; the match to TRBD1 covers 8 bases. The CDR3 has 15 residues. J lost 4 bases, V lost 4 bases, and 8 bases had no gene match. Germline assignment: CDR1 LNHDA and CDR2 SQIVND (reference sequence). The CDR3 loop is CASSKQTGGSTEAFF. The DNA for the CDR3 is TGTGCCAGTAGTAAACAAACAGGGGGGAGCACTGAAGCTTTCTTT.

The gene calls are TRBV7-9 and TRBJ1-2; perhaps TRBD1 as D (5 bases). Germline V gene lookup returns CDR1 SEHNR and CDR2 FQNEAQ (reference sequence). CDR3 size: 13 residues. The ends were cut back, 5 bases at V and 6 bases at J, with 13 bases in the middle. The DNA for the CDR3 is TGTGCCAGCAGCACGACAGATGCCCATGGCTACACCTTC. It codes for CASSTTDAHGYTF. The full variable domain, rest sourced from reference TRBV7-9 and TRBJ1-2, is DTGVSQNPRHKITKRGQNVTFRCDPISEHNRLYWYRQTLGQGPEFLTYFQNEAQLEKSRLLSDRFSAERPKGSFSTLEIQRTEQGDSAMYLCASSTTDAHGYTFGSGTRLTVV.

This clone was observed a single time. The chain is built from TRBV2 and TRBJ2-7, with 15 bases aligning to TRBD2. The CDR3 length is 16 residues. Germline loops: CDR1 SNHLY, CDR2 FYNNEI. J was trimmed by 3 bases and V by 8 bases; bases with no gene match: 8. Here the CDR3 reads CASRTSGGGTLYEQYF. As DNA, the CDR3 is TGTGCCAGCCGGACTAGCGGGGGGGGCACACTCTACGAGCAGTACTTC. The full variable domain, completed using reference TRBV2 and TRBJ2-7, is EPEVTQTPSHQVTQMGQEVILRCVPISNHLYFYWYRQILGQKVEFLVSFYNNEISEKSEIFDDQFSVERPDGSNFTLKIRSTKLEDSAMYFCASRTSGGGTLYEQYFGPGTRLTVT.

The rearrangement links TRBV6-2 or TRBV6-3 to TRBJ2-1; TRBD1 agrees at 10 bases. J gave up 5 bases and V 6 bases, and 10 bases lay outside the gene matches. CDR1 and CDR2 from the germline V gene are MNHEY and SVGEGT. The CDR3 loop spans 16 amino acids. The DNA of the CDR3 is TGTGCCAGCAGCACCCGGGACAGGGGTTGGGACAATGAGCAGTTCTTC. Translation: CASSTRDRGWDNEQFF.

The V gene is TRBV29-1, the J gene TRBJ1-1, with a weak D call TRBD1 (5 bases). V was pared by 0 bases and J by 5 bases, with 7 bases between. Germline V gene lookup returns CDR1 SQVTM and CDR2 ANQGSEA. This CDR3 spans 12 amino acids. CDR3 sequence reads: CSVEDGGTEAFF. As DNA, the CDR3 is TGCAGCGTTGAAGACGGGGGGACTGAAGCTTTCTTT.

The chain is built from TRBV6-2 or TRBV6-3 and TRBJ1-6; D ambiguous. Germline-derived CDR1 and CDR2 are MNHEY and SVGEGT. The CDR3 consists of 14 residues. Trimming took off 2 bases at V and 7 bases at J, with 9 bases between the two ends. The DNA for the CDR3 is TGTGCCAGCAGTTACGGGAGAGGCAATTCACCCCTCCACTTT. Its translation: CASSYGRGNSPLHF.

CDR3 sequence (DNA): TGTGCCAGCAGCCAAGACAGCCAGGGTGCTGGCTACACCTTC. This codes for CASSQDSQGAGYTF. The V and J genes are TRBV4-2 and TRBJ1-2; D is possibly TRBD1 (5 bases). The germline V gene has CDR1 LGHNA and CDR2 YNFKEQ. V lost 0 bases and J 7 bases, leaving 12 bases between the germline ends. This CDR3 has 14 residues.

The V and J genes are TRBV6-1 and TRBJ2-3, with 7 nucleotides matching TRBD2. The CDR3 spans 13 residues. J lost 8 bases, V lost 3 bases, and 5 bases had no gene match. Germline loops: CDR1 MNHNS, CDR2 SASEGT. CDR3: CASSEQASGTQYF. The DNA for the CDR3 is TGTGCCAGCAGTGAGCAGGCTAGCGGTACGCAGTATTTT.

The chain employs TRBV6-5 and TRBJ1-2, with D maybe TRBD1 (5 bases). There are 15 residues in the CDR3. Between the trimmed V and J ends, which lost 6 bases and 0 bases, there was a span of 14 bases. Germline-derived CDR1 and CDR2 are MNHEY and SVGAGI. The CDR3 is CASRRGRAPNYGYTF. DNA of the CDR3: TGTGCCAGCAGGCGGGGGAGGGCTCCTAACTATGGCTACACCTTC.

This chain connects TRBV3-1 (or the pseudogene TRBV3-2) to TRBJ2-7; possibly TRBD2 for D (7 bases). This CDR3 is 15 amino acids long. Trimming removed 4 bases at V and 4 bases at J, with 17 bases between. Germline CDR1 is LGHDT and CDR2 is YNNKEL (reference sequence). CDR3 loop: CASSPSVGGAYEQYF. CDR3 nucleotide sequence: TGTGCCAGCAGCCCGTCAGTTGGGGGGGCGTACGAGCAGTACTTC.

This sequence joins TRBV11-3 and TRBJ2-1, with TRBD2 matching 14 bases. Germline CDR1 and CDR2: SGHNT and YENEEA. CDR3 length equals 14 residues. V lost 5 bases, J lost 8 bases, and 2 bases stayed unmatched. CDR3 sequence reads: CASSGTSGGYEQFF. Written as DNA, the CDR3 is TGTGCCAGCAGCGGGACTAGCGGGGGCTATGAGCAGTTCTTC.

The V and J genes are TRBV6-2 or TRBV6-3 and TRBJ1-1; a possible D gene is TRBD1 (6 bases). Germline loops: CDR1 MNHEY, CDR2 SVGEGT. CDR3 length equals 14 residues. V lost 0 bases and J 3 bases, leaving 8 bases between the germline ends. The chain's CDR3 is CASSYSGQHTEAFF. The CDR3 DNA reads TGTGCCAGCAGTTACTCTGGACAGCACACTGAAGCTTTCTTT.

This clone was picked up one time. V usage is TRBV5-4 and J usage is TRBJ1-5; maybe TRBD1 (5 bases). The CDR3 runs 13 residues. Trimming pared 10 bases from V and 2 bases from J, leaving 13 bases between. CDR1 SGHNT and CDR2 YYREEE come from the germline V gene (reference sequence). The CDR3 loop is CARGRAGNQPQHF. The CDR3, as DNA: TGTGCCCGGGGGAGGGCGGGCAATCAGCCCCAGCATTTT.

This chain connects TRBV6-6 to TRBJ2-7; 11 bases align to TRBD1. The length of the CDR3 is 14 residues. V gave up 0 bases and J gave up 6 bases; unmatched junction bases: 1. Germline V gives CDR1 MNHNY, CDR2 SVGAGI (reference sequence). Here the CDR3 reads CASSYSGTGGEQYF. In DNA, the CDR3 is TGTGCCAGCAGTTACTCCGGGACAGGGGGCGAGCAGTACTTC.

The chain employs TRBV29-1 and TRBJ1-2; 9 bases fit TRBD1. From germline, CDR1 is SQVTM and CDR2 ANQGSEA. The J segment lost 4 bases and the V segment lost 7 bases, leaving 7 bases of the junction unmatched. The CDR3 covers 13 residues. The CDR3 DNA sequence: TGCAGCGCTGGGGGACAGGGTGGCTATGGCTACACCTTC. As protein: CSAGGQGGYGYTF. Full variable domain (remainder filled in from reference TRBV29-1 and TRBJ1-2): SAVISQKPSRDICQRGTSLTIQCQVDSQVTMMFWYRQQPGQSLTLIATANQGSEATYESGFVIDKFPISRPNLTFSTLTVSNMSPEDSSIYLCSAGGQGGYGYTFGSGTRLTVV.

The chain uses TRBV6-1 and TRBJ1-6; D ambiguous. The V gene's germline CDR1 is MNHNS and CDR2 SASEGT. Trimming left V 1 base short and J 4 bases short, with 11 bases between. The CDR3 totals 16 residues. In DNA form, the CDR3 reads TGTGCCAGCAGTGAAGTAACGGGAGGATATAATTCACCCCTCCACTTT. This gives the protein CASSEVTGGYNSPLHF.

The DNA for the CDR3 is TGCAGCGTCCGGACAGGGAATGAAAAACTGTTTTTT. Protein: CSVRTGNEKLFF. This chain joins TRBV29-1 and TRBJ1-4; 8 bases fit TRBD1. V was clipped by 6 bases and J by 5 bases; unmatched bases: 2. Germline V gene lookup returns CDR1 SQVTM and CDR2 ANQGSEA. This CDR3 is 12 amino acids long.

The rearrangement joins TRBV4-1 to TRBJ1-1; 7 bases agree with TRBD1. Trimming cost V 4 bases and J 6 bases; bases outside gene matches: 14. The CDR3 has 16 amino acids. Germline V CDR1 and CDR2: MGHRA, YSYEKL. The CDR3 sequence is CASSPHAGGGRPEAFF. CDR3 bases: TGCGCCAGCAGCCCACACGCAGGGGGTGGGCGGCCTGAAGCTTTCTTT.